The 29 T cell receptor beta chains reported below all come from one sample, sequenced in a study of blood T cell repertoires in COVID-19. The protocol was immunoSEQ multiplex PCR, while the TCRdb copy is restricted to in-frame clones and leaves out a portion. The table lists approximately 60,000 clones, about 85% of them singletons, with approximately 3.5% in the top ten. Sequencing used peripheral blood. All receptors derive from an elderly woman with acute or convalescent COVID-19.

Notes on this clone: The sample carries other DNA sequences with the same CDR3. The genes are TRBV5-1 and TRBJ1-2; tentatively, D is TRBD1 (5 bases). The CDR3 consists of 12 residues. Germline V gene sequence: CDR1 SGHRS, CDR2 YFSETQ. V was cut by 3 bases and J by 6 bases, with 9 bases left in between. DNA for the CDR3: TGCGCCAGCAGCTGGGGGGGTGATGGCTACACCTTC. Its protein product is CASSWGGDGYTF.

The chain is built from TRBV27 and TRBJ2-3, with D unresolved. CDR1 is MNHEY, CDR2 SMNVEV, per germline (reference sequence). Trimming removed 2 bases at V and 2 bases at J, with 8 bases between. CDR3 size: 14 residues. Here the CDR3 reads CASSLIQFTDTQYF. The DNA for the CDR3 is TGTGCCAGCAGTTTAATCCAGTTCACAGATACGCAGTATTTT.

The chain employs TRBV7-2 and TRBJ1-2, with 7 bases that match TRBD1. Germline CDR1 reads SGHTA; CDR2 reads FQGNSA. The CDR3 is 16 residues long. With V trimmed by 2 bases and J by 8 bases, 14 bases remained unmatched. The CDR3 DNA follows: TGTGCCAGCAGCTTATTACCGCAACAGGGGATTGGAGGCTACACCTTC. Protein product: CASSLLPQQGIGGYTF. The whole variable domain, remainder taken from reference TRBV7-2 and TRBJ1-2, is GAGVSQSPSNKVTEKGKDVELRCDPISGHTALYWYRQSLGQGLEFLIYFQGNSAPDKSGLPSDRFSAERTGGSVSTLTIQRTQQEDSAVYLCASSLLPQQGIGGYTFGSGTRLTVV.

The V call is TRBV27, the J call TRBJ1-5, with 8 nucleotides matching TRBD1. Germline V gene sequence: CDR1 MNHEY, CDR2 SMNVEV (reference sequence). This CDR3 region has 12 residues. V was pared by 11 bases and J by 2 bases, with 2 bases of the junction left unmatched. In nucleotides, the CDR3 is TGTGCCGCAGGGGGCGGCAATCAGCCCCAGCATTTT. It codes for CAAGGGNQPQHF.

The chain recombines TRBV5-4 with TRBJ2-3; perhaps TRBD2 as D (5 bases). V shed 3 bases and J shed 4 bases, with 15 bases lying between them. Germline V gives CDR1 SGHNT, CDR2 YYREEE (reference sequence). This CDR3 is built from 15 residues. CDR3 sequence reads: CASSSTGSIADTQYF. CDR3 bases: TGTGCCAGCAGCTCTACTGGGAGCATCGCAGATACGCAGTATTTT.

Points on this clone: A junction boundary mismatches the germline segment, possibly from a read error. The V call is TRBV18, the J call TRBJ2-7; 8 bases fit TRBD2. CDR3 length equals 16 residues. Germline values: CDR1 KGHSH, CDR2 LQKENI. The chain's CDR3 is CASSTRGDGGSHEQYF. In DNA form, the CDR3 reads TGTGCCAGCTCAACGCGGGGGGACGGAGGCTCCCACGAGCAGTACTTC.

The chain recombines TRBV5-1 with TRBJ2-3; 9 nucleotides agree with TRBD1. Germline V lookup: CDR1 SGHRS, CDR2 YFSETQ. The V and J ends lost 6 bases and 3 bases, in that order; junction bases with no gene match: 5. The CDR3 runs 14 residues. CDR3 loop: CASNVGQGTDTQYF. The CDR3 nucleotides read TGCGCCAGCAACGTGGGACAGGGAACAGATACGCAGTATTTT.

This clone is a singleton in its sample. This chain uses TRBV4-1 with TRBJ1-3; no definite D call. Germline loops: CDR1 MGHRA, CDR2 YSYEKL. The CDR3 contains 15 residues. The V and J ends lost 5 bases and 0 bases respectively, with 11 bases between them. The CDR3 nucleotides are TGCGCCAGCAGCGACGTCAGGTTCTCTGGAAACACCATATATTTT. This translates into CASSDVRFSGNTIYF.

This clone was recorded only once. DNA of the CDR3: TGTGCCAGCAGCCTCAGTCCGAACACCGGGGAGCTGTTTTTT. Translating gives CASSLSPNTGELFF. This chain uses TRBV14 with TRBJ2-2; D is ambiguous. CDR1 SGHDN and CDR2 FVKESK come from the germline V gene. The V end was cut by 4 bases, the J end by 0 bases, with 6 bases between. The CDR3 runs 14 residues.

The chain couples TRBV2 to TRBJ1-4, with a weak D call TRBD1 (6 bases). The length of the CDR3 is 15 residues. V gave up 8 bases and J gave up 5 bases, with 18 bases separating them. CDR1 and CDR2 (germline): SNHLY, FYNNEI. CDR3 residues: CASREAGAVNEKLFF. CDR3 nucleotides: TGTGCCAGCCGGGAGGCGGGGGCCGTAAATGAAAAACTGTTTTTT.

The table lists this clone with a few counts. The chain recombines TRBV5-5 with TRBJ2-1, with D uncertain. Trimming left V 2 bases short and J 0 bases short, with 9 bases between. CDR3 length: 15 residues. Germline-derived CDR1 and CDR2 are SGHKS and YYEKEE (reference sequence). The CDR3 sequence is CASSLMSFSYNEQFF. The CDR3 DNA reads as TGTGCCAGCAGCTTAATGTCTTTCTCCTACAATGAGCAGTTCTTC.

V usage is TRBV5-6 and J usage is TRBJ1-2, with D possibly TRBD1 on 5 matching bases. Germline CDR1 reads SGHDT; CDR2 reads YYEEEE. CDR3 size: 15 residues. With 4 bases removed from V and 4 bases from J, the gap between germline ends came to 17 bases. CDR3 sequence: CASSPPRRTLYGYTF. The CDR3 DNA sequence: TGTGCCAGCAGCCCCCCCCGCCGGACACTCTATGGCTACACCTTC.

The chain recombines TRBV4-1 with TRBJ2-5, with 9 bases fitting TRBD2. Per the germline V gene, CDR1 is MGHRA and CDR2 is YSYEKL. The CDR3 has 19 amino acids. V was pared by 0 bases and J by 0 bases, with 11 bases of the junction left unmatched. CDR3 amino acids: CASSQEGFGGRANQETQYF. CDR3 DNA: TGCGCCAGCAGCCAAGAGGGTTTTGGCGGGAGGGCCAACCAAGAGACCCAGTACTTC.

The chain carries TRBV2 and TRBJ2-7; 10 bases are shared with TRBD1. This CDR3 region has 14 residues. V lost 7 bases, J lost 4 bases, and 7 bases stayed unmatched. CDR1 is SNHLY, CDR2 FYNNEI, per germline. CDR3 bases: TGTGCCAGCAAGACAGGGGGCGCTTTTTACGAGCAGTACTTC. Translating gives CASKTGGAFYEQYF.

The V gene is TRBV5-1, the J gene TRBJ1-5, with TRBD1 as a possible D gene (5 bases). V was pared by 5 bases and J by 7 bases, with 19 bases between. This CDR3 has 15 amino acids. Germline loops: CDR1 SGHRS, CDR2 YFSETQ. The CDR3 spells CASSSGLQAGQPQHF. The DNA of the CDR3 is TGCGCCAGCAGTTCCGGGCTACAGGCGGGACAGCCCCAGCATTTT.

This clone was seen a few times. This chain links TRBV27 with TRBJ1-5, with 10 bases identical to TRBD1. Germline V gene sequence: CDR1 MNHEY, CDR2 SMNVEV (reference sequence). V lost 5 bases and J lost 5; bases outside the gene matches: 3. The CDR3 runs to 14 residues. The CDR3 DNA follows: TGTGCCAGCAGTCAAGACAGGGGGCATCAGCCCCAGCATTTT. Translated: CASSQDRGHQPQHF.

This chain links TRBV19 with TRBJ1-4, with D perhaps matching TRBD1 (6 bases). Trimming took off 2 bases at V and 8 bases at J, with 12 bases between the two ends. From germline, CDR1 is LNHDA and CDR2 SQIVND (reference sequence). The CDR3 has 14 amino acids. This CDR3 is CASSIIRGGEKLFF. DNA for the CDR3: TGTGCCAGTAGTATAATCAGGGGTGGAGAAAAACTGTTTTTT.

This clone was counted a single time. The chain has TRBV11-2 and TRBJ2-7; 14 nucleotides agree with TRBD2. The V segment lost 5 bases and the J segment 6 bases; nucleotides outside the gene matches: 3. Germline CDR1 reads SGHAT; CDR2 reads FQNNGV. CDR3 length equals 14 residues. The CDR3 DNA reads as TGTGCCAGCAGCCCGGGACTAGCGGGGGTCGAGCAGTACTTC. It specifies CASSPGLAGVEQYF.

V and J are TRBV27 and TRBJ2-7; TRBD2 matches at 14 bases. J gave up 1 base and V 5 bases, and 4 bases lay outside the gene matches. The CDR3 loop spans 16 amino acids. Germline V CDR1 and CDR2: MNHEY, SMNVEV (reference sequence). This chain's CDR3 is CASSARLAGGSYEQYF. The CDR3 nucleotides are TGTGCCAGCAGTGCCCGACTAGCGGGAGGGTCCTACGAGCAGTACTTC.

The chain employs TRBV9 and TRBJ2-3, with 7 nucleotides matching TRBD2. Trimming took 3 bases from V and 0 from J; bases not matched to a gene: 7. The CDR3 has 16 amino acids. Germline-derived CDR1 and CDR2 are SGDLS and YYNGEE. The CDR3 DNA reads TGTGCCAGCAGCGCCTGGGGAGGGCCTAGCACAGATACGCAGTATTTT. Encoded protein: CASSAWGGPSTDTQYF.

This sequence joins TRBV28 and TRBJ2-7; D is possibly TRBD2 (5 bases). The CDR3 runs to 13 residues. The ends were cut back, 6 bases at V and 2 bases at J, with 11 bases in the middle. Germline V CDR1 and CDR2: MDHEN, SYDVKM. The CDR3 sequence: CASSRGRAYEQYF. The CDR3 coding sequence is TGTGCCAGCAGCCGCGGGCGGGCCTACGAGCAGTACTTC.

Here the CDR3 reads CASSLQRTGDNQPQHF. Written as DNA, the CDR3 is TGTGCCAGCAGCTTGCAAAGGACAGGGGACAATCAGCCCCAGCATTTT. V is TRBV7-9 and J is TRBJ1-5, with TRBD1 matching 9 bases. The V gene's germline CDR1 is SEHNR and CDR2 FQNEAQ (reference sequence). V gave up 3 bases and J gave up 3 bases; unmatched junction bases: 6. CDR3 length: 16 amino acids.

The J gene is TRBJ2-7, the V gene TRBV10-1; a weak D match, TRBD2 (6 bases). V was cut by 9 bases and J by 2 bases, with 20 bases left in between. CDR3 size: 15 residues. Germline CDR1 reads WNHNN; CDR2 reads SYGVQD (reference sequence). CDR3 nucleotide sequence: TGCGCCAGGAACTCACCGGGACTCCGGCCCTACGAGCAGTACTTC. Residues: CARNSPGLRPYEQYF.

CDR3 bases: TGTGCCAGCAGTGATCCAGGGAAGGCTGAAGCTTTCTTT. This encodes CASSDPGKAEAFF. V usage is TRBV2 and J usage is TRBJ1-1, with D perhaps matching TRBD1 (5 bases). The CDR3 has 13 residues. Trimming stripped 3 bases from V and 6 bases from J, with 11 bases between. Germline V gene lookup returns CDR1 SNHLY and CDR2 FYNNEI.

V gene TRBV14 combines with J gene TRBJ2-7, with 7 bases matching TRBD2. CDR1 is SGHDN and CDR2 is FVKESK in the germline V gene. V was clipped by 0 bases and J by 3 bases; unmatched bases: 5. The CDR3 sequence is 15 residues long. As DNA, the CDR3 is TGTGCCAGCAGCCAAGAGGGACTACCAGTCTACGAGCAGTACTTC. Its protein is CASSQEGLPVYEQYF.

V and J are TRBV11-2 and TRBJ1-6; perhaps TRBD1 as D (5 bases). Trimming removed 5 bases from V and 10 bases from J, with 9 bases in between. Germline CDR1 is SGHAT and CDR2 is FQNNGV. CDR3 length equals 12 residues. CDR3 in amino acids: CASSPWGSPLHF. CDR3 nucleotide sequence: TGTGCCAGCAGCCCATGGGGCTCACCCCTCCACTTT.

The V call is TRBV5-1, the J call TRBJ2-1; 8 nucleotides line up with TRBD2. Trimming took 1 base from V and 0 from J; bases not matched to a gene: 6. This CDR3 contains 17 residues. Germline V gene sequence: CDR1 SGHRS, CDR2 YFSETQ. CDR3 protein: CASSLLERESSYNEQFF. Here the CDR3 DNA reads TGCGCCAGCAGCTTGCTCGAGCGGGAGAGCTCCTACAATGAGCAGTTCTTC.

This rearrangement joins TRBV2 to TRBJ1-5, with 9 bases aligning to TRBD1. The length of the CDR3 is 14 residues. The ends lost 4 bases at V and 5 bases at J; junction bases unmatched: 3. Germline assignment: CDR1 SNHLY and CDR2 FYNNEI. CDR3 sequence reads: CASSGGQGDQPQHF. CDR3 coding DNA: TGTGCCAGCAGTGGGGGACAGGGCGATCAGCCCCAGCATTTT.

The chain joins TRBV30 to TRBJ1-1, with 11 nucleotides matching TRBD1. This CDR3 is built from 16 residues. Germline CDR1 is GTSNPN and CDR2 is SVGIG (reference sequence). The ends lost 3 bases at V and 0 bases at J; junction bases unmatched: 6. Written as DNA, the CDR3 is TGTGCCTGGAGGAGGACAGGGGGCGGGATGAACACTGAAGCTTTCTTT. Protein product: CAWRRTGGGMNTEAFF. The full variable domain, its missing parts supplied by reference TRBV30 and TRBJ1-1, is SQTIHQWPATLVQPVGSPLSLECTVEGTSNPNLYWYRQAAGRGLQLLFYSVGIGQISSEVPQNLSASRPQDRQFILSSKKLLLSDSGFYLCAWRRTGGGMNTEAFFGQGTRLTVV.